A selection of T cell receptor beta chains follows, all from one sample in a study of shared clonotypes between healthy human individuals. The table came from immunoSEQ multiplex PCR; TCRdb's copy has only in-frame clones and leaves some out. The table records approximately 340,000 clones, around 72% of them present only once. The sample taken for sequencing was memory CD4+ T cells sorted from blood. These receptors originate from a man aged 25-45 years in good health. Both conserved end residues are part of each CDR3. Fields, in order: D gene, clone size, V gene, J gene, CDR3 DNA, CDR3 protein. D genes are given only for firm matches. Clone sizes are given selectively: once, few, many, or a class where the clone is expanded.

d_call: TRBD2; clone_size: NA; v_call: TRBV6-1; j_call: TRBJ2-1; cdr3_nt: TGTGCCAGCAAACTAGCGGTTTACAATGAGCAGTTCTTC; cdr3_aa: CASKLAVYNEQFF
d_call: TRBD2; clone_size: NA; v_call: TRBV5-1; j_call: TRBJ2-7; cdr3_nt: TGCGCCAGCAGCTACGGGACTAGCGGAACCTACGAGCAGTACTTC; cdr3_aa: CASSYGTSGTYEQYF
d_call: NA; clone_size: NA; v_call: TRBV2; j_call: TRBJ2-7; cdr3_nt: TGTGCCAGCCGAAGCGACACCTACGAGCAGTACTTC; cdr3_aa: CASRSDTYEQYF
d_call: TRBD2; clone_size: NA; v_call: TRBV10-3; j_call: TRBJ2-3; cdr3_nt: TGTGCCATCAGTGCTGGGACTAGCGGGGTTCCTAGCACAGATACGCAGTATTTT; cdr3_aa: CAISAGTSGVPSTDTQYF
d_call: NA; clone_size: once; v_call: TRBV27; j_call: TRBJ1-2; cdr3_nt: TGTGCCAGCGGAGTGGAGAACTATGGCTACACCTTC; cdr3_aa: CASGVENYGYTF
d_call: NA; clone_size: once; v_call: TRBV5-1; j_call: TRBJ2-7; cdr3_nt: TGCGCCAGCAGCGCTACTGAGGTTTGGATTTGGGAGCAGTACTTC; cdr3_aa: CASSATEVWIWEQYF
d_call: TRBD1; clone_size: NA; v_call: TRBV7-6; j_call: TRBJ1-1; cdr3_nt: TGTGCCAGCAGTTATACTCGGGACAGTGAAGCTTTCTTT; cdr3_aa: CASSYTRDSEAFF
d_call: NA; clone_size: NA; v_call: TRBV5-1; j_call: TRBJ2-3; cdr3_nt: TGCGCCAGCAGCTTTGAAGGGATCACAGATACGCAGTATTTT; cdr3_aa: CASSFEGITDTQYF
d_call: NA; clone_size: NA; v_call: TRBV6-6; j_call: TRBJ1-1; cdr3_nt: TGTGCCAGCAGTCCCGGGGGAACTGAAGCTTTCTTT; cdr3_aa: CASSPGGTEAFF
d_call: NA; clone_size: NA; v_call: TRBV5-1; j_call: TRBJ2-3; cdr3_nt: TGCGCCAGCAGCTTGGGGGTAGCGGCAAGCACAGATACGCAGTATTTT; cdr3_aa: CASSLGVAASTDTQYF
d_call: NA; clone_size: NA; v_call: TRBV7-2; j_call: TRBJ2-5; cdr3_nt: TGTGCCAGCAGGCGGATGGGGAAAGAGACCCAGTACTTC; cdr3_aa: CASRRMGKETQYF
d_call: NA; clone_size: many; v_call: TRBV28; j_call: TRBJ2-5; cdr3_nt: TGTGCCAGCAGCCTCGCATCAGGGGGGCAAGAGACCCAGTACTTC; cdr3_aa: CASSLASGGQETQYF
d_call: NA; clone_size: NA; v_call: TRBV5-4; j_call: TRBJ2-6; cdr3_nt: TGTGCCAGCAGCTTGTTGGGGTCTGGGGCCAACGTCCTGACTTTC; cdr3_aa: CASSLLGSGANVLTF
d_call: TRBD2; clone_size: once; v_call: TRBV6-1; j_call: TRBJ2-2; cdr3_nt: TGTGCCAGCGGCGGGAGTAGGCGGGACACCGGGGAGCTGTTTTTT; cdr3_aa: CASGGSRRDTGELFF
d_call: NA; clone_size: many; v_call: TRBV19; j_call: TRBJ1-6; cdr3_nt: TGTGCCACCGGCTCCTATAATTCACCCCTCCACTTT; cdr3_aa: CATGSYNSPLHF
d_call: NA; clone_size: NA; v_call: TRBV20-1; j_call: TRBJ1-2; cdr3_nt: TGCAGTGCTAGAGACTGGGAGGGGGTCGGCTTC; cdr3_aa: CSARDWEGVGF
d_call: NA; clone_size: NA; v_call: TRBV11-2; j_call: TRBJ2-1; cdr3_nt: TGTGCCAGCAGCTTAGATTTCAATGAGCAGTTCTTC; cdr3_aa: CASSLDFNEQFF